This T cell receptor (beta chain) was identified during a study of response to subunit inactivated influenza vaccine. Study-level results: Authors suggested each seasonal influenza vaccination recruits few new T cells.

In regard to this clonotype: The antigen is undetermined.

The CDR3 consists of 15 residues. In germline, CDR1 is DFQATT, CDR2 SNEGSKA (reference sequence). J gave up 5 bases and V 4 bases, and 9 bases lay outside the gene matches. TCRdb itself ran the RT-PCR reads through MiXCR, one entry per CDR3 protein. The sample shows roughly 700,000 distinct CDR3 sequences, more than 11% of them seen only once. This sample comprised PBMCs from blood, obtained 14 to 15 days before vaccination. The receptor comes from a man in his forties or fifties who received an inactivated influenza vaccine. V is TRBV20-1 and J is TRBJ2-5; 11 nucleotides align to TRBD1. The CDR3 region is CSATEVGQGGETQYF. DNA for the CDR3: TGCAGTGCTACTGAGGTGGGACAGGGGGGGGAGACCCAGTACTTC.